The rows below give T cell receptor beta chains drawn from one sample of a study of blood T cells in healthy people across ages. TCRdb called the 5' RACE reads again in MiXCR, with one record for every CDR3 protein. The sample consists of about a million distinct CDR3 sequences, around 49% of them appearing once. The sample consisted of blood. The receptors were sampled from a man aged 25-40 years in good health. The CDR3 runs from the conserved cysteine through the conserved F or W. Each record gives: clone size, J gene, V gene, CDR3 protein. Rows may omit the clone size; those that give it use once, few, many or a size class.

- | TRBJ2-7 | TRBV5-1 | CASSLDSTSYEQYF
- | TRBJ1-2 | TRBV6-5 | CASSYSDWNGGGYTF
- | TRBJ2-7 | TRBV14 | CASSQDWTGTSYEQYF
- | TRBJ1-5 | TRBV20-1 | CSATLRAGSGQPQHF
- | TRBJ2-7 | TRBV20-1 | CSARVVSYEQYF
- | TRBJ2-3 | TRBV5-6 | CASSLVASGVWTDTQYF
once | TRBJ1-1 | TRBV6-6 | CASSYKGADTEAFF
- | TRBJ2-2 | TRBV7-2 | CASSRRLAGAGGVTGELFF
- | TRBJ2-3 | TRBV24-1 | CATSDPDTQYF
- | TRBJ1-1 | TRBV27 | CATVLFGAGVATEAFF
- | TRBJ2-3 | TRBV7-9 | CASFGGGTDTQYF
many | TRBJ2-7 | TRBV28 | CASSPGLAGSYEQYF
- | TRBJ2-7 | TRBV20-1 | CSARDFLQGEYEQYF
- | TRBJ2-1 | TRBV3-1 | CASSHRRSANEQFF
- | TRBJ1-2 | TRBV27 | CASTPIRAGGVFGYTF
few | TRBJ2-1 | TRBV6-2/TRBV6-3 | CASSSATSGGYNEQFF
- | - | TRBV5-1 | CASSLGPGPGSYEQYF